A selection of T cell receptor beta chains follows, all from one sample in a study of shared clonotypes between healthy human individuals. Profiling relied on immunoSEQ multiplex PCR, and the TCRdb table lists in-frame clones only, not all of them. Of around 1.6 million clones listed, around 98% were seen once; the top ten hold approximately 0.45%. Sequencing was done on a sample of naive CD4+ T cells sorted from blood. Receptor source: a man younger than 45 in good health. Each CDR3 is given without its conserved first and last residue. D genes are given only for firm matches.

D	V	J	CDR3
.	TRBV10-3	TRBJ2-3	AILAAGTDTQY
.	TRBV19	TRBJ2-1	ASGQQGTHEQF
.	TRBV2	TRBJ2-1	ASSDRSEMYNEQF
.	TRBV19	TRBJ1-3	ASSIMGRGNTIY
TRBD1	TRBV19	TRBJ2-7	ASSPGTAYEQY
.	TRBV14	TRBJ2-4	ASSQERKRVAKNIQY
TRBD2	TRBV9	TRBJ2-3	ASSVEFLAGSTDTQY
.	TRBV10-1	TRBJ2-3	ASSEHPSTDTQY
.	TRBV11-2	TRBJ2-1	ASSLVWSGAGEQF
.	TRBV21-1	TRBJ1-4	ASKRPGRVEKLF
.	TRBV9	TRBJ1-1	ASSVDIGHSTEAF
.	TRBV5-6	TRBJ2-5	ASSREETQY
.	TRBV7-8	TRBJ1-2	ASSLVWQRLNYGYT
.	TRBV5-1	TRBJ2-1	ASSDFPLEYWNEQF
.	TRBV10-3	TRBJ2-5	AISRGAGARAETQY
TRBD2	TRBV4-2	TRBJ2-1	ASSQVRGLASYNEQF
.	TRBV5-1	TRBJ2-7	ASSLEGSSYEQY
.	TRBV29-1	TRBJ1-1	SVLGLEITEAF
TRBD2	TRBV7-6	TRBJ2-1	ASSPRVEASGSHSYNEQF
.	TRBV5-1	TRBJ2-1	ASSQGSEYNEQF
.	TRBV20-1	TRBJ2-5	SAGRETQY
.	TRBV6-5	TRBJ2-1	ASSSWTGSSYNEQF
TRBD1	TRBV27	TRBJ1-5	ASSRQGLYNQPQH
TRBD1	TRBV5-1	TRBJ1-5	ASSLGMTGAGQPQH
.	TRBV5-1	TRBJ1-2	ASSLPPGGRGYT
.	TRBV5-4	TRBJ2-1	ASSLARAAMSNEQF
.	TRBV11-2	TRBJ2-7	ASSLGIAGYEQY
TRBD1	TRBV6-1	TRBJ2-5	ASSDEQGRETQY
TRBD2	TRBV4-2	TRBJ2-5	ASSQDQTSGYGETQY
.	TRBV9	TRBJ2-3	ASSVVSRDTQY
.	TRBV18	TRBJ1-4	ASSATHSSTNEKLF
.	TRBV11-2	TRBJ1-1	ASSLAGVGNVNTEAF
.	TRBV25-1	TRBJ1-2	ASSLAGGLGYGYT
.	TRBV15	TRBJ1-1	ATSRDRQWEAF
.	TRBV2	TRBJ1-4	ASSGFREGKLF
.	TRBV10-2	TRBJ2-5	ASIETGRQETQY